These T cell receptor beta chains were read from a single sample in a study of T cells in Graves' hyperthyroidism and ophthalmopathy. TCRdb itself ran the multiplex PCR reads through MiXCR, one entry per CDR3 protein. The sample contains roughly 700,000 distinct CDR3 sequences, 35% of which appear only once. Sequencing was performed on blood. The receptor source for this set is a woman aged 40 to 50 with Graves' hyperthyroidism. Both conserved end residues are part of each CDR3. Each record gives: D gene, J gene, CDR3 length, V gene, clone size, CDR3 DNA, CDR3 protein. D genes are given only for firm matches. Only some rows state a clone size, as once, few, many or a class for expanded clones.

d_gene: .
j_gene: TRBJ2-7
len: 13
v_gene: TRBV11-2
abundance: .
CDR3nt: TGTGCCAGCAGCCGTCAAGCAGGGAATGAGCAGTACTTC
CDR3aa: CASSRQAGNEQYF

d_gene: TRBD2
j_gene: TRBJ2-3
len: 16
v_gene: TRBV7-2
abundance: once
CDR3nt: TGTGCCAGCAGCTCGCACACTAGCGGAGGCACAGATACGCAGTATTTT
CDR3aa: CASSSHTSGGTDTQYF

d_gene: .
j_gene: TRBJ1-5
len: 19
v_gene: TRBV25-1
abundance: few
CDR3nt: TGTGCCAGCAGCCAACGGGGTGGGGGGCCGAGGAGGGATACTCAGCCCCAGCATTTT
CDR3aa: CASSQRGGGPRRDTQPQHF

d_gene: .
j_gene: TRBJ1-3
len: 15
v_gene: TRBV19
abundance: .
CDR3nt: TGTGCCAGTAGTAATTTAGGGGCTTCTGGAAACACCATATATTTT
CDR3aa: CASSNLGASGNTIYF

d_gene: .
j_gene: TRBJ2-7
len: 14
v_gene: TRBV12-3/TRBV12-4
abundance: .
CDR3nt: TGTGCCAGCAGGTCCGCAGGGGATTACTACGAGCAGTACTTC
CDR3aa: CASRSAGDYYEQYF

d_gene: .
j_gene: TRBJ2-1
len: 13
v_gene: TRBV5-1
abundance: .
CDR3nt: TGCGCCAGCAGCTACGGACGTAACAATGAGCAGTTCTTC
CDR3aa: CASSYGRNNEQFF

d_gene: .
j_gene: TRBJ1-1
len: 15
v_gene: TRBV5-1
abundance: .
CDR3nt: TGCGCCAGCAGCTTGGGGGCAGGGAATTTCGCTGAAGCTTTCTTT
CDR3aa: CASSLGAGNFAEAFF

d_gene: .
j_gene: TRBJ1-2
len: 13
v_gene: TRBV6-5
abundance: many
CDR3nt: TGTGCCAGCAAGTCGGCAGGGTCCTATGGCTACACCTTC
CDR3aa: CASKSAGSYGYTF

d_gene: .
j_gene: TRBJ2-7
len: 14
v_gene: TRBV20-1
abundance: .
CDR3nt: TGCAGTGCTGGAGACCCGACGACGAGCGACGAGCAGTACTTC
CDR3aa: CSAGDPTTSDEQYF

d_gene: TRBD1
j_gene: TRBJ1-5
len: 16
v_gene: TRBV10-3
abundance: few
CDR3nt: TGTGCCATCAGTGAGGGAGGGACAGGGAGAGGTCAGCCCCAGCATTTT
CDR3aa: CAISEGGTGRGQPQHF

d_gene: .
j_gene: TRBJ1-4
len: 13
v_gene: TRBV14
abundance: many
CDR3nt: TGTGCCAGCAGCCGTGGGGCTGGGGAAAAACTGTTTTTT
CDR3aa: CASSRGAGEKLFF

d_gene: .
j_gene: TRBJ2-3
len: 11
v_gene: TRBV20-1
abundance: .
CDR3nt: TGCAGTGCCCCACTTTCCGATACGCAGTATTTT
CDR3aa: CSAPLSDTQYF

d_gene: TRBD2
j_gene: TRBJ2-5
len: 11
v_gene: TRBV29-1
abundance: once
CDR3nt: TGCAGCCTTCGCGGGGGGGAGACCCAGTACTTC
CDR3aa: CSLRGGETQYF

d_gene: .
j_gene: TRBJ1-1
len: 12
v_gene: TRBV19
abundance: many
CDR3nt: TGTGCCAGTACCATCTCGGAAACTGAAGCTTTCTTT
CDR3aa: CASTISETEAFF

d_gene: TRBD2
j_gene: TRBJ2-5
len: 16
v_gene: TRBV28
abundance: few
CDR3nt: TGTGCCAGCAGTTTATCCGATCTGGTGGGGGGGTGGGCCCAGTACTTC
CDR3aa: CASSLSDLVGGWAQYF

d_gene: .
j_gene: TRBJ1-1
len: 13
v_gene: TRBV4-3
abundance: many
CDR3nt: TGCGCCAGCAGCCAAGCGTACAGCACTGAAGCTTTCTTT
CDR3aa: CASSQAYSTEAFF

d_gene: .
j_gene: TRBJ1-4
len: 12
v_gene: TRBV10-3
abundance: once
CDR3nt: TGTGCCATCATCAGAGGACCTGAAAAACTGTTTTTT
CDR3aa: CAIIRGPEKLFF

d_gene: .
j_gene: TRBJ1-2
len: 13
v_gene: TRBV10-3
abundance: few
CDR3nt: TGTGCCAGCAGTTCACCTTCGGACGGTTTTTACACCTTC
CDR3aa: CASSSPSDGFYTF

d_gene: TRBD1
j_gene: TRBJ2-5
len: 11
v_gene: TRBV29-1
abundance: many
CDR3nt: TGCAGCCACAGGGGTCAAGAGACCCAGTACTTC
CDR3aa: CSHRGQETQYF

d_gene: .
j_gene: TRBJ1-2
len: 13
v_gene: TRBV10-3
abundance: once
CDR3nt: TGTGCCATCAGTGCCGACGGAACCTATGGCTACACCTTC
CDR3aa: CAISADGTYGYTF

d_gene: .
j_gene: TRBJ1-1
len: 15
v_gene: TRBV7-2
abundance: many
CDR3nt: TGTGCCAGCAGCTTAGGTTATCCGGACAACACTGAAGCTTTCTTT
CDR3aa: CASSLGYPDNTEAFF

d_gene: TRBD1
j_gene: TRBJ1-1
len: 14
v_gene: TRBV19
abundance: .
CDR3nt: TGTGCCACCCTAGCCCCACAGGGGTGGCCTGAAGCTTTCTTT
CDR3aa: CATLAPQGWPEAFF

d_gene: .
j_gene: TRBJ1-2
len: 16
v_gene: TRBV5-4
abundance: .
CDR3nt: TGTGCCAGCAGCTCACCGAGCGGATTTTATGGCTATGGCTACACCTTC
CDR3aa: CASSSPSGFYGYGYTF

d_gene: .
j_gene: TRBJ2-7
len: 18
v_gene: TRBV10-3
abundance: .
CDR3nt: TGTGCCAGCAGTTACTCGAGAGTGGGGGCCCTAAGGTCCTACGAGCAGTACTTC
CDR3aa: CASSYSRVGALRSYEQYF

d_gene: .
j_gene: TRBJ2-7
len: 14
v_gene: TRBV20-1
abundance: .
CDR3nt: TGCAGTGCTAGTAGAATTAACGCCTTCCACGAGCAGTACTTC
CDR3aa: CSASRINAFHEQYF

d_gene: .
j_gene: TRBJ2-5
len: 11
v_gene: TRBV20-1
abundance: many
CDR3nt: TGCAGTGTGAAGGTCCAAGAGACCCAGTACTTC
CDR3aa: CSVKVQETQYF

d_gene: .
j_gene: TRBJ2-5
len: 12
v_gene: TRBV20-1
abundance: many
CDR3nt: TGCAGTGCACCGACCAGACAAGAGACCCAGTACTTC
CDR3aa: CSAPTRQETQYF

d_gene: .
j_gene: TRBJ2-7
len: 14
v_gene: TRBV7-8
abundance: .
CDR3nt: TGTGCCAGCAGCGTGCAAGAACGCGGGGATGAGCAGTACTTC
CDR3aa: CASSVQERGDEQYF

d_gene: .
j_gene: TRBJ2-7
len: 18
v_gene: TRBV12-3/TRBV12-4
abundance: few
CDR3nt: TGTGCCAGCAGTTTAGCTGTAAGAGGGACTGGATCCCTCTACGAGCAGTACTTC
CDR3aa: CASSLAVRGTGSLYEQYF

d_gene: .
j_gene: TRBJ1-1
len: 14
v_gene: TRBV19
abundance: many
CDR3nt: TGTGCCAGTAGTACATGGGGGCGCCACAATGAAGCTTTCTTT
CDR3aa: CASSTWGRHNEAFF

d_gene: .
j_gene: TRBJ1-1
len: 17
v_gene: TRBV7-4
abundance: .
CDR3nt: TGTGCCAGCAGCCGCAACAGGGAGCAGTCTTTGAACACTGAAGCTTTCTTT
CDR3aa: CASSRNREQSLNTEAFF

d_gene: .
j_gene: TRBJ1-1
len: 13
v_gene: TRBV20-1
abundance: many
CDR3nt: TGCAGTACGAACCAGGCAGGGTTCACTGAAGCTTTCTTT
CDR3aa: CSTNQAGFTEAFF

d_gene: .
j_gene: TRBJ2-5
len: 13
v_gene: TRBV7-3
abundance: .
CDR3nt: TGTGCCAGCAGCCTAGGTATACAAGAGGCCCAGTACTTC
CDR3aa: CASSLGIQEAQYF

d_gene: .
j_gene: TRBJ1-4
len: 15
v_gene: TRBV2
abundance: .
CDR3nt: TGTGCCACTACCGTCGGGTCCGAAATAAACGAAAAACTGTTTTTT
CDR3aa: CATTVGSEINEKLFF